This TCR beta chain was captured by sequencing in a study of metastatic and nonmetastatic thyroid tumors. Study at large: Comparison of repertoires was carried out across blood and tumor or nodule tissue from malignant and benign thyroid patients. Study-wide points: Patients with malignant thyroid tumors reportedly had significantly higher TCR beta diversity than those with benign nodules, in blood and tumor.

A note on this clone: What it binds is unknown.

Source study methods: The distant-metastasis classifier for papillary thyroid cancer was built from CDR3 differences across clinicopathological groups. With MiXCR, TCRdb reprocessed the PCR reads. TCRdb, not the authors, supplied the V and J calls. The sample has approximately 15,000 clones; under 25% are singletons. The CDR3 loop spans 15 amino acids. Trimming left V 0 bases short and J 0 bases short, with 9 bases between. Germline V CDR1 and CDR2: SGHRS, YFSETQ. Thyroid surgery was performed in patients who had received no treatment beforehand. The sequence derives from a female donor with papillary thyroid cancer or a benign thyroid nodule (not recorded which). Some clones in this sample may be carry-over from other donors' samples. What was sequenced was adjacent normal tissue. The chain is built from TRBV5-1 and TRBJ1-1; D uncertain. The CDR3 loop is CASSLEEYLNTEAFF. The CDR3 DNA sequence: TGCGCCAGCAGCTTGGAGGAGTACTTGAACACTGAAGCTTTCTTT.